The clone carrying this T cell receptor beta chain has ten or more counts. This specimen belongs to a study of T cells in Graves' hyperthyroidism and ophthalmopathy. Template material for amplifying TCR beta CDR3 regions consisted of RNA transcripts. The HTBI primer set drove a first-round RT-PCR of the TCR CDR3. Each CDR3 protein is one row after TCRdb ran MiXCR on the multiplex PCR reads. The repertoire has hundreds of thousands of distinct CDR3 sequences, around a third of them found once; the top ten carry around a third. Germline V CDR1 and CDR2: SNHLY, FYNNEI. This CDR3 has 13 amino acids. Trimming took off 1 base at V and 4 bases at J, with 7 bases between the two ends.

Sequencing used blood. The sequence derives from a woman between 40 and 50 years old with Graves' hyperthyroidism. This sequence joins TRBV2 and TRBJ1-2; tentative D call: TRBD1 (5 bases). CDR3 DNA sequence: TGTGCCAGCAGTGAAGGGACAAGCTATGGCTACACCTTC. It translates to CASSEGTSYGYTF. Using reference TRBV2 and TRBJ1-2 for the parts outside the CDR3, the full variable domain is EPEVTQTPSHQVTQMGQEVILRCVPISNHLYFYWYRQILGQKVEFLVSFYNNEISEKSEIFDDQFSVERPDGSNFTLKIRSTKLEDSAMYFCASSEGTSYGYTFGSGTRLTVV.